This T cell receptor (beta chain) was found in a study of read filtering for tumor transcriptome and immune sequencing. Findings of the study overall: Approximately 80% of IR-seq clonotypes had one read, totaling about 3.5% of reads; RNA-seq: around 70% and 40%. RNA-seq captured clonotypes less deeply and reliably than IR-seq.

Worth noting for this clonotype: Its antigen is currently unknown.

V lost 9 bases, J lost 7 bases, and 16 bases lay in between. Germline-derived CDR1 and CDR2 are SGHTA and FQGNSA. The CDR3 consists of 13 residues. Sampling of bone marrow took place during active disease in every patient. Molecular barcoded adaptors covering alpha/delta and beta/gamma chains were used on roughly 400 ng RNA. Each CDR3 protein is one row after TCRdb ran MiXCR on the reads. The table records over 45,000 distinct CDR3 sequences, 15% to 20% of them present only once. The chain combines TRBV7-2 with TRBJ2-1; no clear D. The TCR sequence derives from a donor at least 40 years old with multiple myeloma. Material: a population of CD138-negative cells sorted from bone marrow. The CDR3 sequence is CASNLMAVNEQFF. For the CDR3, the DNA is TGTGCCAGTAACTTAATGGCTGTTAATGAGCAGTTCTTC. Drawing the rest from reference TRBV7-2 and TRBJ2-1, the complete variable domain is GAGVSQSPSNKVTEKGKDVELRCDPISGHTALYWYRQSLGQGLEFLIYFQGNSAPDKSGLPSDRFSAERTGGSVSTLTIQRTQQEDSAVYLCASNLMAVNEQFFGPGTRLTVL.